Sequencing of this TCR beta chain was carried out in a study of T cell responses to AZD1222 COVID-19 vaccine. Study in general: Samples with a second dose at about 4 or about 12 weeks were pooled together.

The assay was immunoSEQ multiplex PCR, and TCRdb's table has in-frame clones only and misses some. This sample has approximately 100,000 clones, with about 86% found just once. Findings and caveats of the study: Spike-specific TCR breadth and depth both grew after two AZD1222 doses.

Note on this clone: Its antigen is as yet unknown.

The CDR3 runs to 12 residues. The V gene's germline CDR1 is SGHNT and CDR2 YYREEE (reference sequence). V lost 0 bases to trimming and J lost 9 bases, with 8 bases between them. The rearrangement joins TRBV5-4 to TRBJ2-3, with D uncertain. The sequenced sample was peripheral blood, obtained on day 0 of AZD1222 vaccination. This TCR came from an adult in good health. CDR3 loop: CASSLAGGTQYF. The CDR3 nucleotides are TGTGCCAGCAGCTTGGCCGGTGGAACGCAGTATTTT.